Shown below are 29 T cell receptor beta chains from a single sample sequenced in a study of blood T cell repertoires in COVID-19. Generated by immunoSEQ multiplex PCR, the TCRdb table keeps only in-frame clones and is missing some. This repertoire shows just over 95,000 clones, 82% found once; its top ten account for roughly 18%. Sequenced material: peripheral blood. The receptors were gathered from an elderly man with acute or convalescent COVID-19.

This clone came up many times. The chain joins TRBV7-2 to TRBJ1-1; D gene unclear. The CDR3 loop spans 13 amino acids. Between the trimmed V and J ends, which lost 7 bases and 1 base, there was a span of 10 bases. Germline V gene lookup returns CDR1 SGHTA and CDR2 FQGNSA. The CDR3 DNA sequence: TGTGCCAGCACCCTCAGTACGAACACTGAAGCTTTCTTT. It specifies CASTLSTNTEAFF. The full variable domain, rest sourced from reference TRBV7-2 and TRBJ1-1, is GAGVSQSPSNKVTEKGKDVELRCDPISGHTALYWYRQSLGQGLEFLIYFQGNSAPDKSGLPSDRFSAERTGGSVSTLTIQRTQQEDSAVYLCASTLSTNTEAFFGQGTRLTVV.

Here the CDR3 DNA reads TGTGCCAGCAGCTTAGCGCAGGGTTTCAACGAGCAGTACTTC. It is translated as CASSLAQGFNEQYF. The rearrangement joins TRBV7-8 to TRBJ2-7, with D perhaps TRBD1 (5 bases). The germline V gene has CDR1 SGHVS and CDR2 FQNEAQ. V was pared by 0 bases and J by 5 bases, with 11 bases between. The CDR3 is made up of 14 amino acids.

This clone was picked up a small number of times. The rearrangement links TRBV11-3 to TRBJ2-7, with D maybe TRBD1 (5 bases). V was cut by 1 base and J by 2 bases, with 18 bases left in between. The CDR3 totals 17 residues. CDR1 SGHNT and CDR2 YENEEA come from the germline V gene. CDR3: CASSLGHGPSDTYEQYF. The CDR3 coding sequence is TGTGCCAGCAGCTTAGGCCACGGCCCATCGGACACCTACGAGCAGTACTTC.

The rearrangement joins TRBV28 to TRBJ1-6; a weak D match, TRBD1 (6 bases). There are 13 residues in the CDR3. CDR1 and CDR2 from the germline V gene are MDHEN and SYDVKM. V was clipped by 4 bases and J by 7 bases, with 8 bases between them. CDR3 loop: CASSSTGNSPLHF. The CDR3 nucleotides are TGTGCCAGCAGTTCTACAGGGAATTCACCCCTCCACTTT.

The gene calls are TRBV10-2 and TRBJ1-5; D is possibly TRBD1 (5 bases). CDR3 length: 13 residues. Trimming took 6 bases from V and 0 from J, leaving 6 bases between them. In germline, CDR1 is WSHSY, CDR2 SAAADI. CDR3 loop: CASRDSSNQPQHF. CDR3 in DNA: TGCGCCAGCAGAGACAGTAGCAATCAGCCCCAGCATTTT.

The rearrangement joins TRBV11-2 to TRBJ2-2, with TRBD1 identical over 7 bases. The CDR3 spans 15 residues. The germline V gene encodes CDR1 SGHAT and CDR2 FQNNGV. Unmatched junction bases numbered 2, after V lost 3 bases and J lost 1 base. The CDR3 DNA reads TGTGCCAGCAGCTTGACAGGGATGAACACCGGGGAGCTGTTTTTT. The encoded protein is CASSLTGMNTGELFF. Full variable domain (missing parts from reference TRBV11-2 and TRBJ2-2): EAGVAQSPRYKIIEKRQSVAFWCNPISGHATLYWYQQILGQGPKLLIQFQNNGVVDDSQLPKDRFSAERLKGVDSTLKIQPAKLEDSAVYLCASSLTGMNTGELFFGEGSRLTVL.

J is TRBJ2-2 and V is TRBV7-2, with a possible D match to TRBD2 (5 bases). Deletions cut 3 bases from V and 3 bases from J, with 11 bases between. The germline CDR1 and CDR2 sequences are SGHTA and FQGNSA. The CDR3 is 15 residues long. The CDR3 DNA is TGTGCCAGCAGCTTGGGTAGGACTTACACCGGGGAGCTGTTTTTT. Translation: CASSLGRTYTGELFF.

V gene TRBV28 combines with J gene TRBJ2-3; 7 positions match TRBD2. Germline V gives CDR1 MDHEN, CDR2 SYDVKM. The CDR3 loop spans 14 amino acids. After removal of 8 bases from V and 6 bases from J, the junction contained 11 bases not matched to a gene. The CDR3 nucleotides are TGTGCCAGCCTCATGGGCGGGAGTAGGGATACGCAGTATTTT. This translates into CASLMGGSRDTQYF.

The chain recombines TRBV28 with TRBJ2-7, with D possibly matching TRBD2 (6 bases). CDR1 and CDR2 from the germline V gene are MDHEN and SYDVKM. The ends were cut back, 5 bases at V and 6 bases at J, with 20 bases in the middle. CDR3 length: 15 residues. The CDR3 coding sequence is TGTGCCAGCAGTCCAAATCCCCCGCTGGGAGGCGAGCAGTACTTC. Translation gives CASSPNPPLGGEQYF.

This clone was picked up a small number of times. The CDR3: CAWPSVSGIYF. The CDR3 DNA is TGTGCCTGGCCGTCTGTGAGCGGCATATATTTT. The V call is TRBV30, the J call TRBJ1-3; D unresolved. CDR1 and CDR2 (germline): GTSNPN, SVGIG (reference sequence). V lost 5 bases, J lost 12 bases, and 14 bases lay in between. The CDR3 spans 11 residues.

The J gene is TRBJ1-2, the V gene TRBV24-1; 8 nucleotides agree with TRBD1. The V gene's germline CDR1 is KGHDR and CDR2 SFDVKD. The CDR3 is 15 residues long. J was trimmed by 4 bases and V by 1 base; bases with no gene match: 4. CDR3 loop: CATSDFQGAGYGYTF. The CDR3, as DNA: TGTGCCACCAGTGATTTCCAGGGGGCCGGCTATGGCTACACCTTC.

This rearrangement joins TRBV10-3 to TRBJ2-4; no reliable D call. Trimming removed 8 bases at V and 0 bases at J, with 8 bases between. This CDR3 has 13 residues. Per germline, CDR1 ENHRY and CDR2 SYGVKD. The DNA for the CDR3 is TGTGCCATCTCCCTAGAAGCCAAAAACATTCAGTACTTC. Its protein product is CAISLEAKNIQYF.

The gene calls are TRBV6-5 and TRBJ1-4; 7 bases fit TRBD1. Germline lookup yields CDR1 MNHEY and CDR2 SVGAGI. The J segment lost 6 bases and the V segment lost 5 bases, leaving 9 bases of the junction unmatched. The CDR3 is 15 residues long. The CDR3, as DNA: TGTGCCAGCAGTACGCAGGGGGAAAGAGATGAAAAACTGTTTTTT. Protein sequence: CASSTQGERDEKLFF.

The V call is TRBV7-9, the J call TRBJ1-6; D possibly corresponds to TRBD1 (6 bases). V was cut by 7 bases and J by 7 bases, with 11 bases left in between. The CDR3 loop spans 13 amino acids. CDR1 is SEHNR, CDR2 FQNEAQ, per germline (reference sequence). The CDR3 is CASNNQGNSPLHF. In nucleotides, the CDR3 is TGTGCCAGCAACAACCAGGGGAATTCACCCCTCCACTTT.

This clone was counted once. The chain recombines TRBV28 with TRBJ1-6; 7 positions match TRBD1. CDR3 length: 13 residues. Trimming cost V 5 bases and J 10 bases; bases outside gene matches: 5. The germline gives CDR1 MDHEN, CDR2 SYDVKM. The CDR3 DNA reads as TGTGCCAGCAGTCTTCAGGGGGAATCACCCCTCCACTTT. Translation: CASSLQGESPLHF.

V usage is TRBV7-9 and J usage is TRBJ2-5, with D possibly being TRBD2 (5 bases). CDR1 and CDR2 from the germline V gene are SEHNR and FQNEAQ (reference sequence). V dropped 5 bases and J dropped 5 bases, with 9 bases sitting between them. This CDR3 region has 12 residues. In DNA form, the CDR3 reads TGTGCCAGCAGCCGAGGGAAGGAGACCCAGTACTTC. Amino acid sequence: CASSRGKETQYF.

V usage is TRBV27 and J usage is TRBJ2-1, with a possible D match to TRBD2 (6 bases). The CDR3 spans 15 residues. Trimming took off 3 bases at V and 7 bases at J, with 16 bases between the two ends. Germline values: CDR1 MNHEY, CDR2 SMNVEV (reference sequence). CDR3 amino acids: CASSLRRAQRNEQFF. The CDR3 DNA follows: TGTGCCAGCAGTTTGAGGAGGGCCCAGAGGAATGAGCAGTTCTTC.

The chain is built from TRBV3-1 (or the pseudogene TRBV3-2) and TRBJ2-5; a weak D match, TRBD2 (7 bases). CDR1 and CDR2 from the germline V gene are LGHDT and YNNKEL (reference sequence). Trimming pared 3 bases from V and 13 bases from J, leaving 15 bases between. The CDR3 is 12 residues long. CDR3 nucleotide sequence: TGTGCCAGCAGCCATGGCGGGGGCCCCCCGTACTTC. As protein: CASSHGGGPPYF.

The chain combines TRBV19 with TRBJ1-2, with D maybe TRBD1 (6 bases). The V gene lost 3 bases and the J gene lost 8 bases, with 19 bases spanning the gap. The CDR3 extends over 15 amino acids. Germline CDR1 reads LNHDA; CDR2 reads SQIVND (reference sequence). The CDR3 nucleotides are TGTGCCAGTAGTATTCCCGGACAGCGCCAGAGAGGCTACACCTTC. This translates into CASSIPGQRQRGYTF.

The chain couples TRBV27 to TRBJ1-2; 9 positions match TRBD1. The CDR3 totals 15 residues. Germline V lookup: CDR1 MNHEY, CDR2 SMNVEV (reference sequence). The V gene end was trimmed by 7 bases and the J gene end by 8 bases; junction bases not matched to a gene: 14. CDR3 amino acids: CASTGFGTGSLGYTF. CDR3 nucleotides: TGTGCCAGCACTGGTTTTGGGACAGGGTCATTGGGCTACACCTTC.

The chain uses TRBV30 and TRBJ2-3, with D perhaps matching TRBD2 (7 bases). CDR1 is GTSNPN, CDR2 SVGIG, per germline (reference sequence). There are 14 residues in the CDR3. V lost 5 bases and J lost 0, with 12 bases in between. CDR3 bases: TGTGCCTGGTCGCGGGGGCTTAGCACAGATACGCAGTATTTT. Translation gives CAWSRGLSTDTQYF.

The rearrangement joins TRBV4-1 to TRBJ2-2; the D gene is possibly TRBD1 (5 bases). Trimming left V 3 bases short and J 3 bases short, with 11 bases between. The CDR3 extends over 15 amino acids. Germline V gives CDR1 MGHRA, CDR2 YSYEKL. The CDR3 reads CASSQNQGYTGELFF. The CDR3 bases are TGCGCCAGCAGCCAGAATCAGGGTTACACCGGGGAGCTGTTTTTT.

The rearrangement joins TRBV7-9 to TRBJ2-2; unclear D gene. The V end lost 0 bases, the J end lost 6 bases, and 8 bases lay between the germline ends. The CDR3 totals 14 residues. Per the germline V gene, CDR1 is SEHNR and CDR2 is FQNEAQ (reference sequence). The CDR3 nucleotides are TGTGCCAGCAGCTTAGCCGACATATCCGGGGAGCTGTTTTTT. Encoded protein: CASSLADISGELFF.

The gene calls are TRBV30 and TRBJ1-1; 8 bases are a match to TRBD1. Germline V gene sequence: CDR1 GTSNPN, CDR2 SVGIG (reference sequence). The CDR3 is 14 amino acids. Trimming at V came to 8 bases and at J to 2 bases, leaving 10 bases not matched to a gene. CDR3 sequence: CAGLSGGINTEAFF. The CDR3 DNA reads as TGTGCCGGGCTATCAGGGGGCATCAACACTGAAGCTTTCTTT.

V gene TRBV18 combines with J gene TRBJ1-2; TRBD1 might be the D (6 bases). Trimming left V 1 base short and J 7 bases short, with 10 bases between. Germline-derived CDR1 and CDR2 are KGHSH and LQKENI. This CDR3 spans 13 amino acids. The CDR3 loop reads CASSPLGGFGYTF. Here the CDR3 DNA reads TGTGCCAGCTCACCACTTGGGGGCTTTGGCTACACCTTC. Looking up the rest from reference TRBV18 and TRBJ1-2 gives the full variable domain: NAGVMQNPRHLVRRRGQEARLRCSPMKGHSHVYWYRQLPEEGLKFMVYLQKENIIDESGMPKERFSAEFPKEGPSILRIQQVVRGDSAAYFCASSPLGGFGYTFGSGTRLTVV.

The rearrangement links TRBV5-1 to TRBJ2-7; no definite D call. Germline assignment: CDR1 SGHRS and CDR2 YFSETQ. CDR3 size: 14 residues. Trimming shortened V by 4 bases and J by 0 bases, and 11 bases separated the two germline ends. CDR3 sequence: CASSAGGDSYEQYF. The CDR3 nucleotides are TGCGCCAGCAGCGCTGGCGGAGACTCCTACGAGCAGTACTTC.

V gene TRBV30 combines with J gene TRBJ1-4; D might be TRBD1 (6 bases). The CDR3 consists of 14 residues. V was cut by 3 bases and J by 8 bases, with 16 bases left in between. The germline CDR1 and CDR2 sequences are GTSNPN and SVGIG (reference sequence). The CDR3 DNA reads TGTGCCTGGAGCGTCGGAAGGGGGGGGGAAAAACTGTTTTTT. Translating gives CAWSVGRGGEKLFF.

This rearrangement joins TRBV5-1 to TRBJ1-6, with TRBD1 matching 7 bases. The CDR3 runs to 14 residues. The V and J ends lost 1 base and 7 bases, in that order; junction bases with no gene match: 2. CDR1 and CDR2 (germline): SGHRS, YFSETQ. CDR3 DNA sequence: TGCGCCAGCAGCTTGCCAGGGGGAAATTCACCCCTCCACTTT. It encodes CASSLPGGNSPLHF.

The chain is built from TRBV7-2 and TRBJ1-2; no firm D call. Germline V gene data show CDR1 as SGHTA and CDR2 as FQGNSA. V gave up 2 bases and J gave up 4 bases, with 11 bases separating them. This CDR3 region has 14 residues. CDR3 in amino acids: CASSLRGSGYGYTF. CDR3 DNA sequence: TGTGCCAGCAGCTTACGGGGTAGCGGCTATGGCTACACCTTC.